The 16 T cell receptor beta chains listed next were all sequenced from one sample in a study of STAT3 mutations in large granular lymphocyte leukemia (dated by TCRdb to about 2019). Study-level results and caveats: Every T-LGLL patient showed at least one immunodominant TCRbeta clonotype, and about half showed multiple immunodominant subclonotypes.

Receptors were amplified or captured by the immunoSEQ multiplex PCR assay. TCRdb's version of the immuneACCESS table is confined to in-frame rearrangements and falls short of the full clone set. An unresolved V gene accounts for under half of the shortfall where checked; the remainder is of unknown origin. In all, the sample holds several thousand clones, and about 35% of those were seen once. The ten largest clonotypes hold over 15% of the sample. Antigens for these TCRs are unknown. The material sequenced was peripheral blood mononuclear cells. These receptors were collected from a woman aged 40 to 50 with T-cell large granular lymphocyte leukemia. Some clones in this sample may be carry-over from other donors' samples. The age is the age at diagnosis.

The table lists this clone with a few counts. The rearrangement links TRBV5-1 to TRBJ1-1; D is unresolved. This CDR3 has 13 amino acids. Looked up from germline, CDR1 is SGHRS and CDR2 is YFSETQ. The ends were cut back, 4 bases at V and 4 bases at J, with 11 bases in the middle. The CDR3 DNA follows: TGCGCCAGCAGCCCCGAGATGGGCACTGAAGCTTTCTTT. Its translation: CASSPEMGTEAFF.

This clone was observed once. The V gene is TRBV7-9, the J gene TRBJ2-7, with 9 bases fitting TRBD2. Germline V gene sequence: CDR1 SEHNR, CDR2 FQNEAQ (reference sequence). There are 16 residues in the CDR3. Trimming cost V 1 base and J 4 bases; bases outside gene matches: 8. The CDR3 bases are TGTGCCAGCAGCTTAGGGGGGCCGGGACTAGCTTACGAGCAGTACTTC. It codes for CASSLGGPGLAYEQYF.

In this sample, this clone turned up a few times. V is TRBV7-9 and J is TRBJ1-1; perhaps TRBD1 as D (6 bases). The CDR3 extends over 16 amino acids. The germline V gene encodes CDR1 SEHNR and CDR2 FQNEAQ (reference sequence). Trimming removed 6 bases from V and 1 base from J, with 18 bases in between. The CDR3 protein is CASSPRTATPNTEAFF. The CDR3 coding sequence is TGTGCCAGCAGTCCAAGGACAGCGACCCCGAACACTGAAGCTTTCTTT.

The chain joins TRBV29-1 to TRBJ2-4, with D hard to call. The CDR3 is 14 residues long. Trimming shortened V by 4 bases and J by 2 bases, and 12 bases separated the two germline ends. Germline loops: CDR1 SQVTM, CDR2 ANQGSEA. The CDR3 bases are TGCAGCGTTGGACACCAAACTACCAAAAACATTCAGTACTTC. Protein sequence: CSVGHQTTKNIQYF.

The V gene is TRBV15, the J gene TRBJ1-5; maybe TRBD1 (5 bases). V was cut by 5 bases and J by 6 bases, with 11 bases left in between. CDR1 and CDR2 (germline): LNHNV, YYDKDF (reference sequence). The CDR3 contains 13 residues. The CDR3 reads CATSLGGGQPQHF. In DNA form, the CDR3 reads TGTGCCACCAGCTTGGGGGGGGGTCAGCCCCAGCATTTT. Using reference TRBV15 and TRBJ1-5 for the parts outside the CDR3, the full variable domain is DAMVIQNPRYQVTQFGKPVTLSCSQTLNHNVMYWYQQKSSQAPKLLFHYYDKDFNNEADTPDNFQSRRPNTSFCFLDIRSPGLGDTAMYLCATSLGGGQPQHFGDGTRLSIL.

The chain joins TRBV6-5 to TRBJ1-1, with D possibly matching TRBD1 (6 bases). Trimming removed 7 bases at V and 6 bases at J, with 15 bases between. The CDR3 is 13 residues long. In germline, CDR1 is MNHEY, CDR2 SVGAGI. CDR3 coding DNA: TGTGCCAGCACCCCAGGGGAATGGGCTGAAGCTTTCTTT. It specifies CASTPGEWAEAFF.

The rearrangement uses TRBV27 and TRBJ1-5; D is perhaps TRBD1 (5 bases). From germline, CDR1 is MNHEY and CDR2 SMNVEV (reference sequence). V was cut by 2 bases and J by 6 bases, with 8 bases left in between. The CDR3 extends over 13 amino acids. The CDR3 region has the DNA TGTGCCAGCAGTTTAGGGGGGGGTCAGCCCCAGCATTTT. Translated, it gives CASSLGGGQPQHF.

The CDR3, as DNA: TGTGCCAGCAGCCAAGCAACAGGGGGCTATGGCTACACCTTC. It encodes CASSQATGGYGYTF. This chain connects TRBV4-2 to TRBJ1-2, with 8 nucleotides matching TRBD1. The germline V gene has CDR1 LGHNA and CDR2 YNFKEQ. The CDR3 loop spans 14 amino acids. V lost 1 base to trimming and J lost 4 bases; unmatched junction nucleotides: 2.

This sequence joins TRBV7-9 and TRBJ2-7, with D possibly matching TRBD1 (5 bases). This CDR3 region has 14 residues. Between the trimmed V and J ends, which lost 6 bases and 3 bases, there was a span of 15 bases. Germline CDR1 is SEHNR and CDR2 is FQNEAQ (reference sequence). The CDR3 DNA reads TGTGCCAGCAGTACTACAGGCCGGTTCTACGAGCAGTACTTC. Translated, it gives CASSTTGRFYEQYF.

This CDR3 is CASSVSEVNQPQHF. CDR3 sequence (DNA): TGTGCCAGCAGTGTTAGCGAAGTCAATCAGCCCCAGCATTTT. This chain uses TRBV2 with TRBJ1-5, with no clear D. The V gene's germline CDR1 is SNHLY and CDR2 FYNNEI. V was pared by 4 bases and J by 3 bases, with 10 bases between. This CDR3 is built from 14 residues.

The V and J genes are TRBV28 and TRBJ1-3; D gene uncertain. The germline V and J ends were trimmed by 7 bases and 4 bases, with 8 bases remaining between them. The CDR3 is made up of 12 amino acids. Germline-derived CDR1 and CDR2 are MDHEN and SYDVKM. The CDR3 here is CASTLGGNTIYF. The CDR3 DNA is TGTGCCAGCACCTTGGGGGGAAACACCATATATTTT.

In regard to this clone: A junction boundary mismatches the germline segment, possibly from a read error. The V call is TRBV10-2, the J call TRBJ2-7; D not resolved. Germline V gene lookup returns CDR1 WSHSY and CDR2 SAAADI. The CDR3 spans 15 residues. CDR3 region: CASSEFSTESFEQYF. The CDR3 nucleotides are TGCGCCAGCAGTGAGTTCTCCACGGAATCCTTCGAGCAGTACTTC.

This clone came up a few times. The rearrangement joins TRBV7-2 to TRBJ2-4; 9 positions agree with TRBD2. CDR1 is SGHTA, CDR2 FQGNSA, per germline. CDR3 length equals 13 residues. The J segment lost 8 bases and the V segment lost 5 bases, leaving 4 bases of the junction unmatched. The CDR3 sequence: CASSILAGDIQYF. The CDR3 DNA sequence: TGTGCCAGCAGCATCTTAGCGGGGGACATTCAGTACTTC.

This chain connects TRBV30 to TRBJ1-1, with TRBD1 identical over 8 bases. From germline, CDR1 is GTSNPN and CDR2 SVGIG (reference sequence). This CDR3 region has 16 residues. V gave up 1 base and J gave up 1 base; unmatched junction bases: 8. The CDR3 reads CAWSGAPTGENTEAFF. The CDR3, as DNA: TGTGCCTGGAGTGGAGCCCCGACAGGGGAGAACACTGAAGCTTTCTTT.

The rearrangement uses TRBV7-9 and TRBJ1-2; 8 bases agree with TRBD1. The germline gives CDR1 SEHNR, CDR2 FQNEAQ (reference sequence). The junction had 5 bases not matched to a gene; V was cut back by 1 base and J by 4 bases. The CDR3 contains 15 residues. The CDR3, as DNA: TGTGCCAGCAGCTTAGGGTCAGGGGGCCCCTATGGCTACACCTTC. Encoded protein: CASSLGSGGPYGYTF.

This clone has a handful of counts. The chain combines TRBV5-1 with TRBJ1-1, with D hard to call. V dropped 0 bases and J dropped 6 bases, with 12 bases sitting between them. The germline V gene has CDR1 SGHRS and CDR2 YFSETQ. The CDR3 extends over 14 amino acids. CDR3 protein: CASSLAWAQAEAFF. The CDR3 coding sequence is TGCGCCAGCAGCTTGGCCTGGGCTCAGGCTGAAGCTTTCTTT.